The 15 T cell receptor beta chains reported below all come from one sample, sequenced in a study of blood T cell repertoires in COVID-19 (dated by TCRdb to the early 2020s). The library relied on the immunoSEQ multiplex PCR assay. As stored in TCRdb, this immuneACCESS dataset retains in-frame rearrangements with V and J assigned. A fraction of the clones does not appear; measured against another copy, unresolved V genes explain less than half of the discrepancy, and the remainder lacks a known reason. This sample has 110,000 or so clones in its table, and around four fifths of those were observed once. The biggest ten clones account for around 8.5% of the sample. Sequencing was done on a sample of peripheral blood. These receptors originate from a woman between 40 and 50 years old with acute or convalescent COVID-19.

This chain joins TRBV30 and TRBJ2-3; no clear D gene. Between the trimmed V and J ends, which lost 7 bases and 4 bases, there was a span of 9 bases. CDR1 and CDR2 from the germline V gene are GTSNPN and SVGIG (reference sequence). The CDR3 contains 11 residues. CDR3 DNA: TGTGCCTCCCGTGGGCCAGATACGCAGTATTTT. The encoded protein is CASRGPDTQYF. Full variable domain (missing parts from reference TRBV30 and TRBJ2-3): SQTIHQWPATLVQPVGSPLSLECTVEGTSNPNLYWYRQAAGRGLQLLFYSVGIGQISSEVPQNLSASRPQDRQFILSSKKLLLSDSGFYLCASRGPDTQYFGPGTRLTVL.

The genes are TRBV2 and TRBJ1-6; no clear D gene. The germline V gene encodes CDR1 SNHLY and CDR2 FYNNEI. The ends were cut back, 6 bases at V and 7 bases at J, with 10 bases in the middle. The CDR3 contains 13 residues. In DNA form, the CDR3 reads TGTGCCAGCAGAGCCGAAGCAAATTCACCCCTCCACTTT. Amino acids: CASRAEANSPLHF.

The genes are TRBV7-9 and TRBJ2-4; tentative D call: TRBD2 (6 bases). Trimming removed 6 bases at V and 8 bases at J, with 17 bases between. The CDR3 sequence is 14 residues long. The V gene's germline CDR1 is SEHNR and CDR2 FQNEAQ (reference sequence). CDR3 residues: CASREWGDQDIQYF. The CDR3 nucleotides are TGTGCCAGCAGGGAGTGGGGGGATCAGGACATTCAGTACTTC.

The genes are TRBV5-4 and TRBJ2-7; possibly TRBD2 for D (6 bases). Germline V gene lookup returns CDR1 SGHNT and CDR2 YYREEE (reference sequence). V shed 4 bases and J shed 4 bases, with 15 bases lying between them. The CDR3 consists of 14 residues. This CDR3 reads CASSDRDGLYEQYF. The CDR3 DNA reads TGTGCCAGCAGCGACCGGGACGGACTATACGAGCAGTACTTC. The whole variable domain, remainder taken from reference TRBV5-4 and TRBJ2-7, is ETGVTQSPTHLIKTRGQQVTLRCSSQSGHNTVSWYQQALGQGPQFIFQYYREEENGRGNFPPRFSGLQFPNYSSELNVNALELDDSALYLCASSDRDGLYEQYFGPGTRLTVT.

This chain connects TRBV6-6 to TRBJ1-1; no reliable D call. The CDR3 extends over 15 amino acids. V gave up 1 base and J gave up 3 bases, with 12 bases separating them. Germline assignment: CDR1 MNHNY and CDR2 SVGAGI (reference sequence). The CDR3 loop reads CASSYLRGGDTEAFF. The CDR3 DNA sequence: TGTGCCAGCAGTTACTTGCGGGGTGGGGACACTGAAGCTTTCTTT.

The chain has TRBV4-3 and TRBJ1-2, with a weak D call TRBD1 (5 bases). Trimming stripped 0 bases from V and 7 bases from J, with 15 bases between. Germline CDR1 LGHNA, CDR2 YSLEER. The CDR3 is 15 amino acids. The CDR3 reads CASSQDYTGRGGYTF. Written as DNA, the CDR3 is TGCGCCAGCAGCCAAGATTATACGGGGAGGGGTGGCTACACCTTC.

The sample holds one count of this clone. The rearrangement links TRBV6-5 to TRBJ2-3; 8 bases line up with TRBD2. Germline assignment: CDR1 MNHEY and CDR2 SVGAGI. The CDR3 runs 14 residues. CDR3: CAASGGHSTDTQYF. CDR3 bases: TGTGCAGCCAGCGGGGGTCATAGCACAGATACGCAGTATTTT.

The chain uses TRBV19 and TRBJ2-4; D is perhaps TRBD2 (5 bases). The V end was cut by 2 bases, the J end by 0 bases, with 11 bases between. This CDR3 has 16 residues. The germline V gene has CDR1 LNHDA and CDR2 SQIVND (reference sequence). The CDR3 reads CASSINNGLAKNIQYF. The CDR3 nucleotides read TGTGCCAGTAGTATAAACAACGGACTAGCCAAAAACATTCAGTACTTC.

This chain's CDR3 is CASSPNTGGYNYGYTF. CDR3 DNA: TGTGCCAGCTCACCTAATACAGGGGGCTATAACTATGGCTACACCTTC. This rearrangement joins TRBV18 to TRBJ1-2, with 9 bases matching TRBD1. Germline CDR1 is KGHSH and CDR2 is LQKENI. V gave up 3 bases and J gave up 1 base; unmatched junction bases: 6. The CDR3 consists of 16 residues.

The V gene is TRBV5-1, the J gene TRBJ2-1, with TRBD2 identical over 14 bases. The V gene's germline CDR1 is SGHRS and CDR2 YFSETQ. This CDR3 contains 15 residues. V lost 4 bases and J lost 7; bases outside the gene matches: 4. Written as DNA, the CDR3 is TGCGCCAGCAGCCAGACTAGCGGGGGGGCGAATGAGCAGTTCTTC. Its translation: CASSQTSGGANEQFF.

The V call is TRBV5-1, the J call TRBJ1-1; the D is unclear. With 6 bases removed from V and 5 bases from J, the gap between germline ends came to 11 bases. This CDR3 is 12 amino acids long. Germline values: CDR1 SGHRS, CDR2 YFSETQ. The DNA for the CDR3 is TGCGCCAGCACCCCCGGAGGAACTGAAGCTTTCTTT. This encodes CASTPGGTEAFF.

This chain connects TRBV6-5 to TRBJ1-6; 7 bases are a match to TRBD1. The V and J ends lost 6 bases and 5 bases, in that order; junction bases with no gene match: 4. Per the germline V gene, CDR1 is MNHEY and CDR2 is SVGAGI. CDR3 length: 14 residues. The CDR3 coding sequence is TGTGCCAGCAGCGACAGGGAAGATAATTCACCCCTCCACTTT. It yields the protein CASSDREDNSPLHF.

The rearrangement joins TRBV7-2 to TRBJ2-5, with 14 bases lining up with TRBD2. From germline, CDR1 is SGHTA and CDR2 FQGNSA. The V and J ends lost 3 bases and 3 bases, in that order; junction bases with no gene match: 3. The CDR3 is 16 residues long. CDR3 nucleotide sequence: TGTGCCAGCAGCTTGGGACTAGCGGGGGAGAAAGAGACCCAGTACTTC. It specifies CASSLGLAGEKETQYF.

This clone came up once. The chain has TRBV6-6 and TRBJ2-7; 10 nucleotides agree with TRBD2. The length of the CDR3 is 15 residues. V shed 6 bases and J 2 bases; nucleotides not matched to a gene: 7. The germline V gene has CDR1 MNHNY and CDR2 SVGAGI (reference sequence). DNA for the CDR3: TGTGCCAGCAGAGACAGCGGGGGGGGTCCCTACGAGCAGTACTTC. Encoded protein: CASRDSGGGPYEQYF.

The chain combines TRBV6-5 with TRBJ2-3; 8 bases are a match to TRBD1. CDR1 and CDR2 (germline): MNHEY, SVGAGI. J gave up 4 bases and V 7 bases, and 4 bases lay outside the gene matches. The CDR3 covers 13 residues. The CDR3 coding sequence is TGTGCCAGCACCGACAGGGGCCCAGATACGCAGTATTTT. It yields the protein CASTDRGPDTQYF.